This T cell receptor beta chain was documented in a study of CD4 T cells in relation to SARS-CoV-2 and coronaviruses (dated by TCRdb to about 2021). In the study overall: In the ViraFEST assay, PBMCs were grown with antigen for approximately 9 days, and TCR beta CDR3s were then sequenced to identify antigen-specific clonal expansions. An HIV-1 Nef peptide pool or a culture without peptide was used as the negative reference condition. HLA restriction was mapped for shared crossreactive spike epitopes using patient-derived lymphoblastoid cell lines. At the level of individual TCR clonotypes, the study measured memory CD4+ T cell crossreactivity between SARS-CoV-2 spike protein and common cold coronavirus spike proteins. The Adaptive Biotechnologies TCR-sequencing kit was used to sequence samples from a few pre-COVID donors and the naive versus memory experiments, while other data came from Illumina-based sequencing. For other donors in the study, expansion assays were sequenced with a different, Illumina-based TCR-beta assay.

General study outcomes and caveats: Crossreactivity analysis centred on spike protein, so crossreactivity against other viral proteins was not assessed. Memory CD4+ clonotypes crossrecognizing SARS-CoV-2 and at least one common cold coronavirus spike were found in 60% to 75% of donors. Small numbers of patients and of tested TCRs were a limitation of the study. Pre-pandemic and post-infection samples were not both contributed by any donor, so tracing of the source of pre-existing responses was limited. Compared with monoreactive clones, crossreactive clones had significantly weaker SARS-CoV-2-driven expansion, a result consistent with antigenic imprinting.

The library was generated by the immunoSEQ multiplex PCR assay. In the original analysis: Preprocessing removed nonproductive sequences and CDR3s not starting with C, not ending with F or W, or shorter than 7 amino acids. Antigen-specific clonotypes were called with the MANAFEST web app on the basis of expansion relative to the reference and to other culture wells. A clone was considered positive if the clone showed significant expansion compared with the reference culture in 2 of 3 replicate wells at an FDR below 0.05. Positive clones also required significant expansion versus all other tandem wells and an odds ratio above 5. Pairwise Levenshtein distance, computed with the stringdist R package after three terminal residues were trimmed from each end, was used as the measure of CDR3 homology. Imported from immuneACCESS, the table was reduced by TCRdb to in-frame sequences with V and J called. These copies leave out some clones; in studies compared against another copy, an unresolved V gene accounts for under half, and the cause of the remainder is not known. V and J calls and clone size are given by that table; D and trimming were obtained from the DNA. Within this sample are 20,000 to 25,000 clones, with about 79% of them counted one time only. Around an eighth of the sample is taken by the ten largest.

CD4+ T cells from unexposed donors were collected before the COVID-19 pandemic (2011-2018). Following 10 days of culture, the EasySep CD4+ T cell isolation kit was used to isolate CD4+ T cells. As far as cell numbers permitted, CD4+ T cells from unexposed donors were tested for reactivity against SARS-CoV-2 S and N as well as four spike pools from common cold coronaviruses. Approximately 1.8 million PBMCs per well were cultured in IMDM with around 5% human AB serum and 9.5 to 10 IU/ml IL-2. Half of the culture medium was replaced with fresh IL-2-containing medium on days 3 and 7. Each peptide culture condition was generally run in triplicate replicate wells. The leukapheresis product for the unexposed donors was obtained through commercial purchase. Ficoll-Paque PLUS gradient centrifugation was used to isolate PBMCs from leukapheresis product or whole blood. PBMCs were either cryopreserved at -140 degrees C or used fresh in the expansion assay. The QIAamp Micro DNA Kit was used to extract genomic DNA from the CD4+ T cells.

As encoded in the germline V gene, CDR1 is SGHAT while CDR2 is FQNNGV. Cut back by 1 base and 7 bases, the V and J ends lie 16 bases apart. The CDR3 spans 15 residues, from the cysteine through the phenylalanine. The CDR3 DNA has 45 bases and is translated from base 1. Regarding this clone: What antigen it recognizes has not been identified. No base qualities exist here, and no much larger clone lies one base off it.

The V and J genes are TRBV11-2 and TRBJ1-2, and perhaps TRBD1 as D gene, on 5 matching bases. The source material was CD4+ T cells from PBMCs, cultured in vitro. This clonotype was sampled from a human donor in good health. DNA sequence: TGTGCCAGCAGCTTAGCTCCGGGGGGGACTTTTGGCTACACCTTC. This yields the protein CASSLAPGGTFGYTF.